This is a list of T cell receptor beta chains from one sample in a study of T cell responses to AZD1222 COVID-19 vaccine. Sequencing used immunoSEQ multiplex PCR; TCRdb keeps in-frame clones, though not all of them. Of roughly 100,000 clones listed, around 92% are singletons. Sequencing was performed on peripheral blood, taken on day 0 of AZD1222 vaccination. These receptors all come from an adult in good health. The CDR3 runs from the conserved cysteine through the conserved F or W. The order of the fields is CDR3 DNA, CDR3 protein, V gene, D gene, clone size, J gene. A D gene is named only where the DNA matches it firmly. Some rows have no size entry. The others give once, few or many, or a class for an expanded clone.

CDR3nt: TGCGCCAGCAGCTTGGATCTGGGCAGCCAGAACACTGAAGCTTTCTTT; CDR3aa: CASSLDLGSQNTEAFF; v_gene: TRBV5-1; d_gene: .; abundance: .; j_gene: TRBJ1-1
CDR3nt: TGCGCCAGCAGCCAAGGACAGTTGAACACTGAAGCTTTCTTT; CDR3aa: CASSQGQLNTEAFF; v_gene: TRBV4-1; d_gene: .; abundance: .; j_gene: TRBJ1-1
CDR3nt: TGTGCCAGCAGCTCCCACCTAGGGAGACAGGGGATTAAAACTGGGGCCAACGTCCTGACTTTC; CDR3aa: CASSSHLGRQGIKTGANVLTF; v_gene: TRBV7-8; d_gene: TRBD1; abundance: once; j_gene: TRBJ2-6
CDR3nt: TGTGCCAGCTCAATTTCGGGACAGAGTCGGACTGAAGCTTTCTTT; CDR3aa: CASSISGQSRTEAFF; v_gene: TRBV18; d_gene: TRBD1; abundance: .; j_gene: TRBJ1-1
CDR3nt: TGTGCCAGCAGCTTGGTCGGGAGTTCGGCCAAAAACATTCAGTACTTC; CDR3aa: CASSLVGSSAKNIQYF; v_gene: TRBV5-4; d_gene: .; abundance: .; j_gene: TRBJ2-4
CDR3nt: TGTGCCAGCAGTTACACGGGGATTCAACGGGCTTTCTTT; CDR3aa: CASSYTGIQRAFF; v_gene: TRBV6-2/TRBV6-3; d_gene: .; abundance: .; j_gene: TRBJ1-1
CDR3nt: TGCGCCAGCAGCTTGGGGGCAGGGGCGAGCGAGCAGTACTTC; CDR3aa: CASSLGAGASEQYF; v_gene: TRBV5-1; d_gene: .; abundance: .; j_gene: TRBJ2-7
CDR3nt: TGTGCCAGCAGGGAACCGGGACAGGCGTTTCATGAGCAGTTCTTC; CDR3aa: CASREPGQAFHEQFF; v_gene: TRBV28; d_gene: TRBD1; abundance: .; j_gene: TRBJ2-1
CDR3nt: TGTGCCAGCAGCTTAGCTCCTGCCGGAAACACCATATATTTT; CDR3aa: CASSLAPAGNTIYF; v_gene: TRBV7-6; d_gene: .; abundance: .; j_gene: TRBJ1-3
CDR3nt: TGCGCCAGCAGCCAAGTCGAAGGGATTGGAGTCTATGAGCAGTTCTTC; CDR3aa: CASSQVEGIGVYEQFF; v_gene: TRBV4-1; d_gene: .; abundance: .; j_gene: TRBJ2-1
CDR3nt: TGTGCCAGCAGTTTACATGGCGGGAGGATCACCGGGGAGCTGTTTTTT; CDR3aa: CASSLHGGRITGELFF; v_gene: TRBV28; d_gene: TRBD2; abundance: .; j_gene: TRBJ2-2
CDR3nt: TGTGCCAGCAGCTTAGCAGGGAGCAATCAGCCCCAGCATTTT; CDR3aa: CASSLAGSNQPQHF; v_gene: TRBV11-2; d_gene: .; abundance: .; j_gene: TRBJ1-5
CDR3nt: TGTGCCAGCAGCGTATTGGAGAACACCGGGGAGCTGTTTTTT; CDR3aa: CASSVLENTGELFF; v_gene: TRBV9; d_gene: .; abundance: .; j_gene: TRBJ2-2
CDR3nt: TGTGCCAGCAGTTTGCCGACTGGATCACCCCTCCACTTT; CDR3aa: CASSLPTGSPLHF; v_gene: TRBV27; d_gene: .; abundance: .; j_gene: TRBJ1-6
CDR3nt: TGTGCCAGCAGCATGACATTGTCTGGAAACACCATATATTTT; CDR3aa: CASSMTLSGNTIYF; v_gene: TRBV11-2; d_gene: .; abundance: .; j_gene: TRBJ1-3
CDR3nt: TGTGCCAGCAGAAGCCCGATCGCAAATGGCTACACCTTC; CDR3aa: CASRSPIANGYTF; v_gene: TRBV28; d_gene: .; abundance: .; j_gene: TRBJ1-2
CDR3nt: TGTGCCAGCAGCGTAGCTGGCAGGGTGGAAGACGAGCAGTACTTC; CDR3aa: CASSVAGRVEDEQYF; v_gene: TRBV9; d_gene: .; abundance: .; j_gene: TRBJ2-7
CDR3nt: TGTGCCAGTAGTATAACAGGGGGTAACCAGCCCCAGCATTTT; CDR3aa: CASSITGGNQPQHF; v_gene: TRBV19; d_gene: TRBD1; abundance: .; j_gene: TRBJ1-5
CDR3nt: TGTGCCAGCAGCTTTAGGGGGCAGGGGTTCAGCTACACCTTC; CDR3aa: CASSFRGQGFSYTF; v_gene: TRBV5-6; d_gene: TRBD1; abundance: .; j_gene: TRBJ1-2
CDR3nt: TGTGCCAGCAGCCTTGGACAGGCTACTAACTATGGCTACACCTTC; CDR3aa: CASSLGQATNYGYTF; v_gene: TRBV27; d_gene: TRBD1; abundance: .; j_gene: TRBJ1-2
CDR3nt: TGCGCCAGCAGCTTGGACGTAGTTGACATTCAGTACTTC; CDR3aa: CASSLDVVDIQYF; v_gene: TRBV5-1; d_gene: .; abundance: .; j_gene: TRBJ2-4
CDR3nt: TGCGCCAGCAGCATATTGACAGGGAAAAATGAGCAGTTCTTC; CDR3aa: CASSILTGKNEQFF; v_gene: TRBV5-1; d_gene: TRBD1; abundance: .; j_gene: TRBJ2-1
CDR3nt: TGTGCCAGCGAGTACTGGGCTGAAGCTTTCTTT; CDR3aa: CASEYWAEAFF; v_gene: TRBV6-5; d_gene: .; abundance: .; j_gene: TRBJ1-1
CDR3nt: TGTGCCAGCAGCTTATGGGCGGGAGGGCCGAGTTTAGGAGAGACCCAGTACTTC; CDR3aa: CASSLWAGGPSLGETQYF; v_gene: TRBV7-9; d_gene: TRBD2; abundance: .; j_gene: TRBJ2-5
CDR3nt: TGCAGTGCGACAGAGGGTCAGCCCCAGCATTTT; CDR3aa: CSATEGQPQHF; v_gene: TRBV20-1; d_gene: .; abundance: .; j_gene: TRBJ1-5
CDR3nt: TGTGCCATCAGGGCGGGAGTGGGGGACGAGCAGTACTTC; CDR3aa: CAIRAGVGDEQYF; v_gene: TRBV10-3; d_gene: TRBD2; abundance: .; j_gene: TRBJ2-7
CDR3nt: TGTGCCAGCTCACCGGCCGGGACAGGGGGCGGAGGGCCCTCTGGAAACACCATATATTTT; CDR3aa: CASSPAGTGGGGPSGNTIYF; v_gene: TRBV18; d_gene: TRBD1; abundance: .; j_gene: TRBJ1-3
CDR3nt: TGTGCCAGCAGCTTAAGGGAACGGGGCAGCTCCTATAATTCACCCCTCCACTTT; CDR3aa: CASSLRERGSSYNSPLHF; v_gene: TRBV7-9; d_gene: .; abundance: .; j_gene: TRBJ1-6
CDR3nt: TGTGCCAGCAGCCCCCCGGGACTAGCTGGCCCGAACACCGGGGAGCTGTTTTTT; CDR3aa: CASSPPGLAGPNTGELFF; v_gene: TRBV7-3; d_gene: TRBD2; abundance: .; j_gene: TRBJ2-2
CDR3nt: TGTGCCAGCAGCCAAGGGGAAGGGGACTCCAACCGAGCTAGGGCCGCCCGGGGCATCTATGGCTACACCTTC; CDR3aa: CASSQGEGDSNRARAARGIYGYTF; v_gene: TRBV4-2; d_gene: .; abundance: .; j_gene: TRBJ1-2
CDR3nt: TGCGCCAGCAGCGCTTGGGGAGCGGGAGGCAATGAGCAGTTCTTC; CDR3aa: CASSAWGAGGNEQFF; v_gene: TRBV5-1; d_gene: TRBD2; abundance: .; j_gene: TRBJ2-1
CDR3nt: TGTGCCAGCACTCTAGCGGCGAACACCGGGGAGCTGTTTTTT; CDR3aa: CASTLAANTGELFF; v_gene: TRBV9; d_gene: TRBD2; abundance: once; j_gene: TRBJ2-2
CDR3nt: TGTGCCAGTAGTACTGACAGGGGGCAGCCCCAGCATTTT; CDR3aa: CASSTDRGQPQHF; v_gene: TRBV19; d_gene: TRBD1; abundance: .; j_gene: TRBJ1-5
CDR3nt: TGTGCCACCACTGGGTTAGCGGGGAACACCGGGGAGCTGTTTTTT; CDR3aa: CATTGLAGNTGELFF; v_gene: TRBV7-9; d_gene: TRBD2; abundance: .; j_gene: TRBJ2-2
CDR3nt: TGTGCCAGCAGCTTAACACAACCGGATAATTCACCCCTCCACTTT; CDR3aa: CASSLTQPDNSPLHF; v_gene: TRBV7-9; d_gene: .; abundance: .; j_gene: TRBJ1-6
CDR3nt: TGTGCCAGTAGTATTGACTCCTACAATGAGCAGTTCTTC; CDR3aa: CASSIDSYNEQFF; v_gene: TRBV19; d_gene: .; abundance: .; j_gene: TRBJ2-1
CDR3nt: TGTGCCAGCAGTCAGCCTGGACTAGCCCCTCGAAGCTCCTACAATGAGCAGTTCTTC; CDR3aa: CASSQPGLAPRSSYNEQFF; v_gene: TRBV28; d_gene: TRBD2; abundance: .; j_gene: TRBJ2-1
CDR3nt: TGTGCCAGCAGCTTGGACAGAGGAGCCTACAATGAGCAGTTCTTC; CDR3aa: CASSLDRGAYNEQFF; v_gene: TRBV5-5; d_gene: .; abundance: .; j_gene: TRBJ2-1
CDR3nt: TGTGCCAGCAGTTACGGGGATACACGAAATAGGGCCAATGGCTACACCTTC; CDR3aa: CASSYGDTRNRANGYTF; v_gene: TRBV6-2/TRBV6-3; d_gene: .; abundance: .; j_gene: TRBJ1-2
CDR3nt: TGTGCCACCTCGAGGGCAGGCGGGGGGGAGACCCAGTACTTC; CDR3aa: CATSRAGGGETQYF; v_gene: TRBV15; d_gene: TRBD2; abundance: .; j_gene: TRBJ2-5
CDR3nt: TGTGCCAGCAGTTTCGGCAGGGTGACTAGCAATCAGCCCCAGCATTTT; CDR3aa: CASSFGRVTSNQPQHF; v_gene: TRBV28; d_gene: .; abundance: .; j_gene: TRBJ1-5
CDR3nt: TGTGCCAGCAGCCGACAGGGGGGCTACGAGCAGTACTTC; CDR3aa: CASSRQGGYEQYF; v_gene: TRBV27; d_gene: TRBD1; abundance: once; j_gene: TRBJ2-7
CDR3nt: TGTGCCAGCAGCCAGGAAAGCGCGGGGGGGGCCGCAGATACGCAGTATTTT; CDR3aa: CASSQESAGGAADTQYF; v_gene: TRBV4-2; d_gene: TRBD2; abundance: .; j_gene: TRBJ2-3
CDR3nt: TGTGCCAGCAGCAGGCAACAGGGAATGAACACTGAAGCTTTCTTT; CDR3aa: CASSRQQGMNTEAFF; v_gene: TRBV7-2; d_gene: .; abundance: once; j_gene: TRBJ1-1
CDR3nt: TGTGCCAGCTCACCCCAAAGGAGCGAGCAGTACTTC; CDR3aa: CASSPQRSEQYF; v_gene: TRBV18; d_gene: .; abundance: .; j_gene: TRBJ2-7
CDR3nt: TGTGCCAGCAGTTCAACCGACAGAGCGAGTCGGTCACCCCTCCACTTT; CDR3aa: CASSSTDRASRSPLHF; v_gene: TRBV6-2/TRBV6-3; d_gene: .; abundance: .; j_gene: TRBJ1-6
CDR3nt: TGTGCCAGCAGTCGGACAGGGGGAAGGAATGAGCAGTTCTTC; CDR3aa: CASSRTGGRNEQFF; v_gene: TRBV6-5; d_gene: TRBD1; abundance: .; j_gene: TRBJ2-1
CDR3nt: TGTGCCAGTAGTTCCGCCCCGCTAGCGGGAGGGCGAGGTGAGCAGTTCTTC; CDR3aa: CASSSAPLAGGRGEQFF; v_gene: TRBV19; d_gene: TRBD2; abundance: .; j_gene: TRBJ2-1
CDR3nt: TGTGCCAGCAGCCCATTCGACAGCGGATTATTATTAAGCTCCTACAATGAGCAGTTCTTC; CDR3aa: CASSPFDSGLLLSSYNEQFF; v_gene: TRBV7-8; d_gene: .; abundance: .; j_gene: TRBJ2-1
CDR3nt: TGTGCCAGCAGCTTAAGACAGGGGGCCATGAACACTGAAGCTTTCTTT; CDR3aa: CASSLRQGAMNTEAFF; v_gene: TRBV5-6; d_gene: TRBD1; abundance: .; j_gene: TRBJ1-1